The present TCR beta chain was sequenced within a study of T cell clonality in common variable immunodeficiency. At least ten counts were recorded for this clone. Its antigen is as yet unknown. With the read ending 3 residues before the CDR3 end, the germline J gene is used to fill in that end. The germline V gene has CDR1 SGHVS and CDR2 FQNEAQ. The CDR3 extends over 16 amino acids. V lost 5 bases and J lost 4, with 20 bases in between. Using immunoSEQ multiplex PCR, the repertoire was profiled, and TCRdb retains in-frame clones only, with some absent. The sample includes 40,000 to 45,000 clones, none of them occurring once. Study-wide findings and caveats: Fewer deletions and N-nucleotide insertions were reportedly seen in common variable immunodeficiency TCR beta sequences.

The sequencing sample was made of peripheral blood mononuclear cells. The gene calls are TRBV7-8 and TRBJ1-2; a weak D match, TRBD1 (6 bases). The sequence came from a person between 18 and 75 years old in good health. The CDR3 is CASSPPGGPEVYGYTF. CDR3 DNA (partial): TGTGCCAGCAGCCCACCCGGGGGGCCAGAGGTCTATGGC.